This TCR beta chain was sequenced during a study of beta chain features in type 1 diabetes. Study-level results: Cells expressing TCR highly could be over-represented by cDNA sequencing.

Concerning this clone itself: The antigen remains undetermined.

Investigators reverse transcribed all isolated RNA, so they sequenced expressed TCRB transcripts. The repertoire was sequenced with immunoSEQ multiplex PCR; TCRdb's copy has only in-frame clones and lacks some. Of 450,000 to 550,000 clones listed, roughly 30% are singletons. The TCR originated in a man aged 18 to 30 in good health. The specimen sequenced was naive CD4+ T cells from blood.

The CDR3 spells CASRGQGAGPQHF. DNA for the CDR3: TGTGCCAGCAGAGGACAGGGGGCTGGGCCCCAGCATTTT. This chain uses TRBV6-6 with TRBJ1-5, with 11 bases matching TRBD1. Germline lookup yields CDR1 MNHNY and CDR2 SVGAGI (reference sequence). V lost 6 bases, J lost 9 bases, and 4 bases stayed unmatched. The CDR3 totals 13 residues.